There are a few counts of the clone carrying this T cell receptor (beta chain). Antigen: not known. This record comes from a study of cytomegalovirus exposure and HLA in healthy donors. Background on the study: Around 81% of around 400 genotyped donors fell in the Caucasian-associated ancestry cluster. Findings and caveats of the study: A later analysis showed HLA-associated TCR beta chains outstripping equally common others in clonal expansion.

Germline V gene data show CDR1 as MNHEY and CDR2 as SMNVEV (reference sequence). The length of the CDR3 is 13 residues. Trimming took 6 bases from V and 5 from J, leaving 14 bases between them. In the PCR, 60 Vbeta and 13 Jbeta primers were used. TCRdb keeps only in-frame clones here, not all; method: immunoSEQ multiplex PCR. The sample lists under 300,000 clones; almost 85% were seen once. This clonotype was sampled from a woman aged 40 to 49 in good health and CMV-seropositive. The sequencing sample was made of PBMCs. The chain has TRBV27 and TRBJ2-7; possible D gene TRBD1, 6 bases. CDR3 amino acids: CASSRGTSNEQYF. In nucleotides, the CDR3 is TGTGCCAGCAGCCGTGGGACATCCAACGAGCAGTACTTC.